Below, 17 T cell receptor beta chains from the same sample are listed, as sequenced in a study of T-cell memory formation after mild COVID-19 (dated by TCRdb to about 2021). Library method: 5' RACE. The sample was run on an Illumina NovaSeq 6000. TCRdb trimmed public reads at Q25 via fastp, called clones via MiXCR and kept in-frame beta chains. Records with the same CDR3 protein are collapsed into one entry carrying the most frequent genes and DNA. Counted in this sample were around 310,000 distinct CDR3 sequences; roughly 13% of them appeared once. The ten largest clones represent approximately 22% of the sample. The sample comprised PBMCs or a T cell subset sorted from them (not recorded which). These receptors all come from a man aged 18 to 29 who had mild COVID-19 (a few samples of this study predate the infection). The sample titles of this study are shuffled in the database, so cell type and time point are left out; the donor was told from shared clones.

This chain connects TRBV5-1 to TRBJ2-7, with D perhaps matching TRBD1 or TRBD2 (5 bases each). Germline assignment: CDR1 SGHRS and CDR2 YFSETQ. The CDR3 sequence is 14 residues long. V lost 5 bases to trimming and J lost 0 bases, with 12 bases between them. The CDR3 sequence: CASREGSNSYEQYF. The CDR3 nucleotides read TGCGCCAGCAGAGAGGGGTCCAACTCCTACGAGCAGTACTTC.

This clonotype was observed a few times. J is TRBJ2-2 and V is TRBV10-3; 8 positions match TRBD2. This CDR3 region has 15 residues. The germline V gene encodes CDR1 ENHRY and CDR2 SYGVKD. The V gene end was trimmed by 4 bases and the J gene end by 7 bases; junction bases not matched to a gene: 8. CDR3 sequence: CAISASGGHNGELFF. The CDR3 region has the DNA TGTGCCATCAGTGCCTCGGGGGGGCATAACGGGGAGCTGTTTTTT.

This rearrangement joins TRBV20-1 to TRBJ2-2; TRBD2 matches 8 bases. J gave up 7 bases and V 2 bases, and 9 bases lay outside the gene matches. CDR1 DFQATT and CDR2 SNEGSKA come from the germline V gene (reference sequence). The CDR3 is 15 amino acids. The CDR3 sequence is CSARTTGGVGGELFF. Written as DNA, the CDR3 is TGCAGTGCTAGAACTACGGGAGGGGTAGGCGGGGAGCTGTTTTTT.

This clonotype was observed a handful of times. The rearrangement links TRBV5-1 to TRBJ1-4; D is unresolved. CDR1 SGHRS and CDR2 YFSETQ come from the germline V gene. The CDR3 extends over 10 amino acids. V was shortened by 6 bases and J by 7 bases, with 4 bases between the two germline ends. DNA of the CDR3: TGCGCCAGCAAAGGTGAAAAACTGTTTTTT. Residues: CASKGEKLFF.

This clonotype has only a few counts. This sequence joins TRBV20-1 and TRBJ2-2; possible D gene TRBD1, 6 bases. Trimming removed 0 bases from V and 0 bases from J, with 14 bases in between. CDR1 and CDR2 from the germline V gene are DFQATT and SNEGSKA (reference sequence). This CDR3 has 17 amino acids. The CDR3 region has the DNA TGCAGTGCTAGAGATCGGCTTCAGGGGTCGAACACCGGGGAGCTGTTTTTT. This translates into CSARDRLQGSNTGELFF.

In its sample, this clonotype was seen many times. V usage is TRBV7-2 and J usage is TRBJ2-5, with TRBD2 matching over 8 bases. The CDR3 consists of 14 residues. The V and J ends lost 3 bases and 5 bases, in that order; junction bases with no gene match: 5. CDR1 SGHTA and CDR2 FQGNSA come from the germline V gene. The CDR3 sequence: CASSLGTSSETQYF. CDR3 sequence (DNA): TGTGCCAGCAGCTTGGGGACTAGTTCGGAGACCCAGTACTTC.

This clonotype was counted a few times. The V and J genes are TRBV5-1 and TRBJ2-3, with D perhaps TRBD2 (6 bases). The CDR3 loop spans 15 amino acids. Germline V gene data show CDR1 as SGHRS and CDR2 as YFSETQ. Trimming pared 4 bases from V and 4 bases from J, leaving 16 bases between. CDR3 region: CASSPSRLGPDTQYF. The CDR3 DNA follows: TGCGCCAGCAGCCCCTCGAGACTAGGGCCAGATACGCAGTATTTT. The full variable domain, rest sourced from reference TRBV5-1 and TRBJ2-3, is KAGVTQTPRYLIKTRGQQVTLSCSPISGHRSVSWYQQTPGQGLQFLFEYFSETQRNKGNFPGRFSGRQFSNSRSEMNVSTLELGDSALYLCASSPSRLGPDTQYFGPGTRLTVL.

This clonotype was found a few times. The CDR3 loop reads CASRQGWDDGANVLTF. The CDR3, as DNA: TGTGCCAGCCGCCAGGGGTGGGACGATGGGGCCAACGTCCTGACTTTC. The chain has TRBV6-6 and TRBJ2-6, with a tentative D call TRBD1 (6 bases). This CDR3 region has 16 residues. Germline CDR1 is MNHNY and CDR2 is SVGAGI (reference sequence). V lost 8 bases and J 3 bases, leaving 17 bases between the germline ends.

This clonotype was observed a handful of times. V gene TRBV7-3 combines with J gene TRBJ2-2; a possible D gene is TRBD2 (6 bases). CDR1 and CDR2 from the germline V gene are SGHTA and FQGTGA. The CDR3 is 14 amino acids. The germline V and J ends were trimmed by 8 bases and 5 bases, with 15 bases remaining between them. CDR3 nucleotides: TGTGCCAGCTGTTACGGAGGGGAAACCGGGGAGCTGTTTTTT. Translated: CASCYGGETGELFF.

The chain joins TRBV5-6 to TRBJ2-7; tentatively, D is TRBD1 (5 bases). This CDR3 region has 15 residues. Between the trimmed V and J ends, which lost 0 bases and 6 bases, there was a span of 16 bases. From germline, CDR1 is SGHDT and CDR2 YYEEEE. CDR3 amino acids: CASSLDGKGLSEQYV. DNA for the CDR3: TGTGCCAGCAGCTTGGATGGCAAGGGGCTTTCCGAGCAGTACGTC.

The table lists this clonotype with a few counts. The chain joins TRBV12-3 or TRBV12-4 to TRBJ2-2; D is uncertain. This CDR3 has 11 residues. V was trimmed by 8 bases and J by 4 bases, leaving 5 bases between them. The CDR3 DNA sequence: TGTGCCAGCGTTATCACCGGGGAGCTGTTTTTT. Amino acid sequence: CASVITGELFF.

The rearrangement joins TRBV4-1 to TRBJ1-2, with D maybe TRBD1 (6 bases). The CDR3 covers 17 residues. V was cut by 0 bases and J by 4 bases, with 18 bases left in between. Germline assignment: CDR1 MGHRA and CDR2 YSYEKL. The CDR3 bases are TGCGCCAGCAGCCAAGAGGCAGCCGGGACACCCGTCTATGGCTACACCTTC. This translates into CASSQEAAGTPVYGYTF.

This clonotype came up a few times. V gene TRBV9 combines with J gene TRBJ1-2; 8 bases agree with TRBD1. Germline V CDR1 and CDR2: SGDLS, YYNGEE. Germline trimming cut 4 bases from V and 2 bases from J; bases unmatched to any gene: 7. The CDR3 is 15 amino acids. DNA of the CDR3: TGTGCCAGCAGCCCGGGGACAGGTCAGAACTATGGCTACACCTTC. Its translation is CASSPGTGQNYGYTF.

This clonotype was found many times. The chain carries TRBV4-3 and TRBJ2-1; 7 positions match TRBD2. This CDR3 is 14 amino acids long. The V segment lost 5 bases and the J segment 8 bases; nucleotides outside the gene matches: 9. Germline loops: CDR1 LGHNA, CDR2 YSLEER. The CDR3 sequence: CASSTERGRDEQFF. The CDR3 DNA reads as TGCGCCAGCAGCACGGAACGAGGGAGGGATGAGCAGTTCTTC.

There are many counts of this clonotype. This sequence joins TRBV7-2 and TRBJ1-2, with 8 bases identical to TRBD1. Germline assignment: CDR1 SGHTA and CDR2 FQGNSA. The junction had 8 bases not matched to a gene; V was cut back by 1 base and J by 4 bases. The CDR3 spans 16 residues. The CDR3 here is CASSLGSGQAIYGYTF. The DNA for the CDR3 is TGTGCCAGCAGCTTAGGCTCGGGACAGGCTATCTATGGCTACACCTTC.

The sample holds a few counts of this clonotype. The chain couples TRBV5-1 to TRBJ2-1; no firm D call. V gave up 0 bases and J gave up 0 bases, with 7 bases separating them. Germline CDR1 is SGHRS and CDR2 is YFSETQ. The CDR3 extends over 15 amino acids. The CDR3 protein is CASSLVVSSYNEQFF. Here the CDR3 DNA reads TGCGCCAGCAGCTTGGTGGTCAGCTCCTACAATGAGCAGTTCTTC.

Only a few counts were recorded for this clonotype. This rearrangement joins TRBV20-1 to TRBJ2-5; 7 bases agree with TRBD2. Germline assignment: CDR1 DFQATT and CDR2 SNEGSKA (reference sequence). The CDR3 covers 11 residues. The J segment lost 9 bases and the V segment lost 3 bases, leaving 4 bases of the junction unmatched. CDR3 loop: CSASPAGAQYF. The CDR3 DNA sequence: TGCAGTGCTAGTCCTGCGGGGGCCCAGTACTTC.